The 21 T cell receptor beta chains below come from one sample, sequenced in a study of T cell responses to AZD1222 COVID-19 vaccine. Using immunoSEQ multiplex PCR, the repertoire was profiled, and TCRdb retains in-frame clones only, with some absent. The sample has some 150,000 clones, about 92% seen once. This sample comprised peripheral blood, obtained 28 days after the second AZD1222 dose. These receptors were obtained from an adult who received the AZD1222 COVID-19 vaccine.

V and J are TRBV24-1 and TRBJ2-1; D may be TRBD1 (5 bases). This CDR3 has 14 amino acids. CDR1 is KGHDR, CDR2 SFDVKD, per germline. V dropped 3 bases and J dropped 4 bases, with 9 bases sitting between them. This CDR3 reads CATSDRQFYNEQFF. In DNA form, the CDR3 reads TGTGCCACCAGTGATCGACAGTTTTACAATGAGCAGTTCTTC.

This clone has a single count. V gene TRBV4-3 combines with J gene TRBJ2-3; TRBD2 matches at 10 bases. The CDR3 is 15 amino acids. V was clipped by 2 bases and J by 2 bases; unmatched bases: 1. Germline V CDR1 and CDR2: LGHNA, YSLEER. Here the CDR3 DNA reads TGCGCCAGCAGCCAACTAGCGGGAGTCACAGATACGCAGTATTTT. It yields the protein CASSQLAGVTDTQYF.

This rearrangement joins TRBV24-1 to TRBJ2-7; a possible D gene is TRBD1 (6 bases). Germline-derived CDR1 and CDR2 are KGHDR and SFDVKD. The CDR3 totals 14 residues. Trimming shortened V by 4 bases and J by 3 bases, and 12 bases separated the two germline ends. The CDR3 reads CATSETTGLYEQYF. The CDR3 region has the DNA TGTGCCACCAGTGAGACGACAGGCCTCTACGAGCAGTACTTC.

In DNA form, the CDR3 reads TGTGCCAGCAGTCCCGTCCGGGGGCTCTCTGGAAACACCATATATTTT. Its protein product is CASSPVRGLSGNTIYF. V gene TRBV2 combines with J gene TRBJ1-3, with D possibly being TRBD1 (6 bases). Germline CDR1 is SNHLY and CDR2 is FYNNEI. The CDR3 is made up of 16 amino acids. V was pared by 5 bases and J by 0 bases, with 14 bases between.

The V and J genes are TRBV5-1 and TRBJ1-4; D is undetermined. Germline lookup yields CDR1 SGHRS and CDR2 YFSETQ. The CDR3 loop spans 14 amino acids. Trimming left V 1 base short and J 6 bases short, with 10 bases between. In DNA, the CDR3 is TGCGCCAGCAGCTTGTTTGAGGGTGATGAAAAACTGTTTTTT. It translates to CASSLFEGDEKLFF.

This clone was observed a single time. V gene TRBV13 combines with J gene TRBJ2-1; D might be TRBD1 or TRBD2, each matching 6 bases. Trimming pared 4 bases from V and 3 bases from J, leaving 19 bases between. Germline values: CDR1 PRHDT, CDR2 FYEKMQ (reference sequence). The CDR3 length is 17 residues. In DNA, the CDR3 is TGTGCCAGCAGCTCGACCTTTAGGGGGACTGGCTACAATGAGCAGTTCTTC. This sequence encodes CASSSTFRGTGYNEQFF.

V usage is TRBV9 and J usage is TRBJ1-2; no firm D call. Germline CDR1 reads SGDLS; CDR2 reads YYNGEE. This CDR3 contains 11 residues. The V end was cut by 6 bases, the J end by 5 bases, with 8 bases between. The CDR3 bases are TGTGCCAGCATGGGATGGTATGGCTACACCTTC. Its translation: CASMGWYGYTF.

The chain has TRBV11-3 and TRBJ1-6, with a tentative D call TRBD1 (6 bases). Germline-derived CDR1 and CDR2 are SGHNT and YENEEA. The length of the CDR3 is 19 residues. V lost 4 bases and J lost 0, with 19 bases in between. The CDR3 protein is CASSSLLRGLSSYNSPLHF. The CDR3 bases are TGTGCCAGCAGCTCCCTACTCAGGGGTCTCAGCTCCTATAATTCACCCCTCCACTTT.

V and J are TRBV29-1 and TRBJ1-1, with D possibly being TRBD1 (5 bases). V lost 4 bases and J 3 bases, leaving 12 bases between the germline ends. Looked up from germline, CDR1 is SQVTM and CDR2 is ANQGSEA. CDR3 size: 13 residues. CDR3 region: CSVVEQEDTEAFF. The DNA for the CDR3 is TGCAGCGTTGTGGAACAGGAGGACACTGAAGCTTTCTTT.

This clone was observed a single time. The chain links TRBV3-1 (or the pseudogene TRBV3-2) to TRBJ2-7; D not resolved. Germline CDR1 is LGHDT and CDR2 is YNNKEL (reference sequence). V was pared by 1 base and J by 0 bases, with 13 bases between. This CDR3 contains 16 residues. CDR3 amino acids: CASSQAGEPSSYEQYF. DNA of the CDR3: TGTGCCAGCAGCCAAGCCGGAGAACCGAGCTCCTACGAGCAGTACTTC.

This clone was recorded once. The rearrangement joins TRBV5-1 to TRBJ2-7, with 8 bases identical to TRBD2. The CDR3 is 16 amino acids. V shed 0 bases and J 5 bases; nucleotides not matched to a gene: 10. Germline V gene data show CDR1 as SGHRS and CDR2 as YFSETQ. CDR3 DNA sequence: TGCGCCAGCAGCTTGGCCTTTGACGGGAGGGCCCACGAGCAGTACTTC. Amino acids: CASSLAFDGRAHEQYF.

The chain joins TRBV2 to TRBJ2-7; 8 bases fit TRBD1. Trimming at V came to 4 bases and at J to 4 bases, leaving 12 bases not matched to a gene. Germline CDR1 and CDR2: SNHLY and FYNNEI. CDR3 length: 16 residues. The DNA of the CDR3 is TGTGCCAGCAGTGTCCGGCAGGGGGCGAATATATACGAGCAGTACTTC. This translates into CASSVRQGANIYEQYF.

The V and J genes are TRBV28 and TRBJ1-6; D uncertain. This CDR3 region has 13 residues. The germline gives CDR1 MDHEN, CDR2 SYDVKM. With 6 bases removed from V and 9 bases from J, the gap between germline ends came to 12 bases. The CDR3 region is CASRGPSVSPLHF. CDR3 nucleotides: TGTGCCAGCAGAGGACCGTCCGTTTCACCCCTCCACTTT.

This chain links TRBV6-1 with TRBJ1-1; the match to TRBD1 covers 10 bases. The CDR3 is 18 amino acids. Germline values: CDR1 MNHNS, CDR2 SASEGT. V was clipped by 2 bases and J by 6 bases; unmatched bases: 15. This CDR3 is CASSEPTRGTGAAPEAFF. The CDR3 coding sequence is TGTGCCAGCAGTGAACCCACGAGGGGGACAGGGGCAGCTCCTGAAGCTTTCTTT.

The V and J genes are TRBV9 and TRBJ1-1, with D possibly being TRBD1 (6 bases). The CDR3 spans 13 residues. Germline loops: CDR1 SGDLS, CDR2 YYNGEE. V was clipped by 3 bases and J by 3 bases, with 9 bases between them. Here the CDR3 DNA reads TGTGCCAGCAGCGGAGGGGGTTACACTGAAGCTTTCTTT. Translating it yields CASSGGGYTEAFF.

The count of this clone is one. The chain recombines TRBV7-2 with TRBJ1-5; D not resolved. With 5 bases removed from V and 10 bases from J, the gap between germline ends came to 12 bases. Germline loops: CDR1 SGHTA, CDR2 FQGNSA. The CDR3 covers 12 residues. CDR3 residues: CASSPGVGPQHF. CDR3 in DNA: TGTGCCAGCAGCCCAGGAGTAGGTCCCCAGCATTTT.

V gene TRBV11-1 combines with J gene TRBJ1-1, with unresolved D. In germline, CDR1 is SGHAT, CDR2 FQDESV (reference sequence). CDR3 length: 13 residues. Trimming removed 1 base at V and 3 bases at J, with 6 bases between. The CDR3: CASSLERDTEAFF. The CDR3 bases are TGTGCCAGCAGCTTAGAGCGGGACACTGAAGCTTTCTTT. The full variable domain, its missing parts supplied by reference TRBV11-1 and TRBJ1-1, is EAEVAQSPRYKITEKSQAVAFWCDPISGHATLYWYRQILGQGPELLVQFQDESVVDDSQLPKDRFSAERLKGVDSTLKIQPAELGDSAMYLCASSLERDTEAFFGQGTRLTVV.

J is TRBJ2-5 and V is TRBV11-3; 7 bases fit TRBD2. Losses at the gene ends were 5 bases for V and 1 base for J; bases not matched to a gene: 10. The CDR3 spans 16 residues. Germline CDR1 is SGHNT and CDR2 is YENEEA. The CDR3 reads CASSPGSGRIQETQYF. The CDR3, as DNA: TGTGCCAGCAGCCCTGGGTCCGGGAGGATCCAAGAGACCCAGTACTTC. Drawing the rest from reference TRBV11-3 and TRBJ2-5, the complete variable domain is EAGVVQSPRYKIIEKKQPVAFWCNPISGHNTLYWYLQNLGQGPELLIRYENEEAVDDSQLPKDRFSAERLKGVDSTLKIQPAELGDSAVYLCASSPGSGRIQETQYFGPGTRLLVL.

V gene TRBV6-2 or TRBV6-3 combines with J gene TRBJ2-3; D gene unclear. The CDR3 has 14 residues. With 2 bases removed from V and 3 bases from J, the gap between germline ends came to 9 bases. Germline assignment: CDR1 MNHEY and CDR2 SVGEGT. The CDR3 DNA follows: TGTGCCAGCAGTTACGGTCCCACGACAGATACGCAGTATTTT. This gives the protein CASSYGPTTDTQYF.

The J gene is TRBJ2-1, the V gene TRBV4-3, with D possibly matching TRBD2 (5 bases). The V end was cut by 0 bases, the J end by 7 bases, with 10 bases between. The CDR3 extends over 14 amino acids. Germline V gene sequence: CDR1 LGHNA, CDR2 YSLEER. CDR3 sequence reads: CASSQDLRVNEQFF. The CDR3 DNA is TGCGCCAGCAGCCAAGATCTGAGGGTTAATGAGCAGTTCTTC.

The V and J genes are TRBV4-3 and TRBJ1-1; weak D call: TRBD1 (6 bases). V lost 11 bases and J 1 base, leaving 20 bases between the germline ends. CDR3 length equals 15 residues. CDR1 and CDR2 (germline): LGHNA, YSLEER. CDR3 DNA sequence: TGCGCCCACGGGGGGGGGCCAGTCAAGAACACTGAAGCTTTCTTT. The encoded protein is CAHGGGPVKNTEAFF.